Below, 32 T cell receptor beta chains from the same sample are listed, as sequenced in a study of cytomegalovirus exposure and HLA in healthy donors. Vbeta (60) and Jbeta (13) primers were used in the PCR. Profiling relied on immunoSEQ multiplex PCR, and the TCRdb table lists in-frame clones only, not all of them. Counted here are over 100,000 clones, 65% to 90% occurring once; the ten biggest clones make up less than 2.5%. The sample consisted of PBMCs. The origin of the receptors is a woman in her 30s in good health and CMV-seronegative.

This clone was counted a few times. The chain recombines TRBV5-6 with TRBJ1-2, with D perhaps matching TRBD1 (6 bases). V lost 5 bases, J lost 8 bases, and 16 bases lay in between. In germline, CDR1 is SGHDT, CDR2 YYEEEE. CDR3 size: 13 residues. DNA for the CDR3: TGTGCCAGCAGTCTAGGGCAGGGGCGAGGCTACACCTTC. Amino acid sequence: CASSLGQGRGYTF.

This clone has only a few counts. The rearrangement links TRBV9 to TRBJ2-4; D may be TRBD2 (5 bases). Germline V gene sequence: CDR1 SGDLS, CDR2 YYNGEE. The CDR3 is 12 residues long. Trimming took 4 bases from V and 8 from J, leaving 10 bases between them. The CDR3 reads CASSPRDDIQYF. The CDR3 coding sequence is TGTGCCAGCAGCCCCCGGGATGACATTCAGTACTTC.

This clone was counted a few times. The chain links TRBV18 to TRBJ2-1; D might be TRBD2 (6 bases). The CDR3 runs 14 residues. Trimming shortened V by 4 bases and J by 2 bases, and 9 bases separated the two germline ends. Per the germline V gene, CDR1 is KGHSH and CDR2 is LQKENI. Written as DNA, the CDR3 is TGTGCCAGCTCACAGGAGGGTACCTACAATGAGCAGTTCTTC. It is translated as CASSQEGTYNEQFF. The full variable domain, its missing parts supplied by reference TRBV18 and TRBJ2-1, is NAGVMQNPRHLVRRRGQEARLRCSPMKGHSHVYWYRQLPEEGLKFMVYLQKENIIDESGMPKERFSAEFPKEGPSILRIQQVVRGDSAAYFCASSQEGTYNEQFFGPGTRLTVL.

The chain's CDR3 is CASSQFATTVPGSGNTIYF. As DNA, the CDR3 is TGCGCCAGCAGCCAATTCGCGACTACAGTCCCAGGCTCTGGAAACACCATATATTTT. V and J are TRBV4-3 and TRBJ1-3; D gene ambiguous. Germline CDR1 is LGHNA and CDR2 is YSLEER. V gave up 2 bases and J gave up 0 bases, with 20 bases separating them. This CDR3 spans 19 amino acids.

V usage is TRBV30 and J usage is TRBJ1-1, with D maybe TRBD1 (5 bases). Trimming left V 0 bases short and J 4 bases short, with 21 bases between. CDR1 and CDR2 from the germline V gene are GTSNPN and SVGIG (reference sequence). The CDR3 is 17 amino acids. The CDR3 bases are TGTGCCTGGAGTGTACTTTGTTTTTTGGGGGGGTGCACTGAAGCTTTCTTT. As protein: CAWSVLCFLGGCTEAFF.

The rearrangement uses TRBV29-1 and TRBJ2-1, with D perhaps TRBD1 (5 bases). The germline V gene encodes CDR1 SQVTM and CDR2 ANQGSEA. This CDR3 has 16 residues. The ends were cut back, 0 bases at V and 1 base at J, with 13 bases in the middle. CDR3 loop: CSVEDLITGSYNEQFF. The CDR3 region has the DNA TGCAGCGTTGAAGATCTGATCACAGGTTCCTACAATGAGCAGTTCTTC.

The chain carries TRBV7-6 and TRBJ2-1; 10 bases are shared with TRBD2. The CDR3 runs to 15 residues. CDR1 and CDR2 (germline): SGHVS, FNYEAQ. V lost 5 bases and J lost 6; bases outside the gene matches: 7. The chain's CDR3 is CASSHSSGSLNEQFF. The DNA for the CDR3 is TGTGCCAGCAGCCACTCTAGCGGGAGTCTCAATGAGCAGTTCTTC.

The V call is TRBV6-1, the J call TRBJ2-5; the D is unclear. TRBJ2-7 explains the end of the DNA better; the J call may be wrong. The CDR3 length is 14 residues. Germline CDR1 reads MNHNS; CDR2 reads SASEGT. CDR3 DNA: TGTGCCAGCAGTGAAAGCCGTTACTCCTACGAGCAGTACTTC. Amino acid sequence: CASSESRYSYEQYF.

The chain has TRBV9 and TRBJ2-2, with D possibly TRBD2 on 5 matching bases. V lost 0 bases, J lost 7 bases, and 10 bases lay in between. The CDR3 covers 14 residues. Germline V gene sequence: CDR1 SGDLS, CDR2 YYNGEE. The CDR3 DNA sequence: TGTGCCAGCAGCGTAGGGGAGTTACACGGGGAGCTGTTTTTT. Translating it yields CASSVGELHGELFF.

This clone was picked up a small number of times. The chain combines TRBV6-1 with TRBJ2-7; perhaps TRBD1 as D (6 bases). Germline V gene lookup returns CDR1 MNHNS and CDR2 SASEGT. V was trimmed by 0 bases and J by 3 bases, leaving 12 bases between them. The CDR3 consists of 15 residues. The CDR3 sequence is CASSEAFRGHYEQYF. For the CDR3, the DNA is TGTGCCAGCAGTGAAGCTTTCAGGGGTCACTACGAGCAGTACTTC.

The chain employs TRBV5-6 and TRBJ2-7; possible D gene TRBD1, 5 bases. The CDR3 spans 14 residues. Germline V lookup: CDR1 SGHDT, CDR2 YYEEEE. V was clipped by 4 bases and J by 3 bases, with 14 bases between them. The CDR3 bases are TGTGCCAGCAGCACCAGACAGACCTACTACGAGCAGTACTTC. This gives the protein CASSTRQTYYEQYF.

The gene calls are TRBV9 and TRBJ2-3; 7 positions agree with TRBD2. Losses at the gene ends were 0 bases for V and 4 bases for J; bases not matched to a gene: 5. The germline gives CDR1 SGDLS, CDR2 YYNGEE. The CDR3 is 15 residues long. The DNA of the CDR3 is TGTGCCAGCAGCGTAGGGGGGGGAGGCGCAGATACGCAGTATTTT. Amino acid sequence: CASSVGGGGADTQYF. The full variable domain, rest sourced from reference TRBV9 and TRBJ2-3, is DSGVTQTPKHLITATGQRVTLRCSPRSGDLSVYWYQQSLDQGLQFLIQYYNGEERAKGNILERFSAQQFPDLHSELNLSSLELGDSALYFCASSVGGGGADTQYFGPGTRLTVL.

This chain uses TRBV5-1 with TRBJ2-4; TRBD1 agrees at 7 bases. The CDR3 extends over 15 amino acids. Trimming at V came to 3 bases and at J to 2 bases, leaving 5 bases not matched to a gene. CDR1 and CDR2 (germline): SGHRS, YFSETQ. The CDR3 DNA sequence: TGCGCCAGCAGCTCAAGACAGGGCACCAAAAACATTCAGTACTTC. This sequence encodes CASSSRQGTKNIQYF.

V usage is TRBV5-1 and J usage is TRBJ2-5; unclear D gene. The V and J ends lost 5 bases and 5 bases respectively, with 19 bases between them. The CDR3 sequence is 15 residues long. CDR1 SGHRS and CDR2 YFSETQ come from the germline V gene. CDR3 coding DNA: TGCGCCAGCAGTTCCTCGATCCAGATGGGCGAGACCCAGTACTTC. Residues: CASSSSIQMGETQYF.

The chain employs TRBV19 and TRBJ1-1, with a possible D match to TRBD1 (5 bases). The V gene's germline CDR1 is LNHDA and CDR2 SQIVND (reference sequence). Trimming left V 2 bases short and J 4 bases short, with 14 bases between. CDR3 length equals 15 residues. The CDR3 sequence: CASSIKVAGPTEAFF. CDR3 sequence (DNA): TGTGCCAGTAGTATAAAGGTTGCAGGGCCCACTGAAGCTTTCTTT.

CDR3 residues: CASSVGDSPRVTGELFF. For the CDR3, the DNA is TGTGCCAGCAGCGTAGGGGATAGCCCGAGGGTGACCGGGGAGCTGTTTTTT. This chain joins TRBV9 and TRBJ2-2; maybe TRBD2 (5 bases). The CDR3 consists of 17 residues. CDR1 SGDLS and CDR2 YYNGEE come from the germline V gene. V gave up 0 bases and J gave up 5 bases, with 17 bases separating them. Variable domain in full (rest from reference TRBV9 and TRBJ2-2): DSGVTQTPKHLITATGQRVTLRCSPRSGDLSVYWYQQSLDQGLQFLIQYYNGEERAKGNILERFSAQQFPDLHSELNLSSLELGDSALYFCASSVGDSPRVTGELFFGEGSRLTVL.

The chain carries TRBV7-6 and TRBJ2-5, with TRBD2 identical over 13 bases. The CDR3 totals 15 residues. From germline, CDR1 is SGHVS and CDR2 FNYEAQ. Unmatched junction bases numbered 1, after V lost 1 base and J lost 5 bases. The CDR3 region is CASSLGLAGGETQYF. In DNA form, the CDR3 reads TGTGCCAGCAGCTTAGGACTAGCGGGGGGTGAGACCCAGTACTTC.

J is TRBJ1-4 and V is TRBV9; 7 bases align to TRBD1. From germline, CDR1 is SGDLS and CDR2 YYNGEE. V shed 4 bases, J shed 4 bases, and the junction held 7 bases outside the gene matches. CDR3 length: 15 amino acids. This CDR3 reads CASSFGQVGNEKLFF. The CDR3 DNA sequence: TGTGCCAGCAGCTTTGGACAGGTCGGTAATGAAAAACTGTTTTTT. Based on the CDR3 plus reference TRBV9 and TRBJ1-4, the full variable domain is DSGVTQTPKHLITATGQRVTLRCSPRSGDLSVYWYQQSLDQGLQFLIQYYNGEERAKGNILERFSAQQFPDLHSELNLSSLELGDSALYFCASSFGQVGNEKLFFGSGTQLSVL.

The CDR3 DNA reads as TGTGCCAGCAGTCAGGCCCCGGTAGCCAAAAACATTCAGTACTTC. Translation gives CASSQAPVAKNIQYF. V is TRBV2 and J is TRBJ2-4; unclear D gene. Trimming cost V 5 bases and J 0 bases, with 11 bases left between them. Germline V gives CDR1 SNHLY, CDR2 FYNNEI. The CDR3 is made up of 15 amino acids.

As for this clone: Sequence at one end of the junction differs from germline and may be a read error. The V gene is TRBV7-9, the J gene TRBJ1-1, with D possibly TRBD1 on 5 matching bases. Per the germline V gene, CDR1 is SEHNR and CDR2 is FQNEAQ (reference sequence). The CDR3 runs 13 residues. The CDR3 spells CSSSQTRATEAFF. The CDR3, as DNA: TGTTCCAGCAGTCAGACCAGGGCAACTGAAGCTTTCTTT.

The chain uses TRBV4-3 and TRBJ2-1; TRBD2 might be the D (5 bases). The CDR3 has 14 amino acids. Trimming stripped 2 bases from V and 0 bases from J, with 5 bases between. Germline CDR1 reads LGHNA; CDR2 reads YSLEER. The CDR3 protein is CASSQTSSYNEQFF. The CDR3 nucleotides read TGCGCCAGCAGCCAAACTAGCTCCTACAATGAGCAGTTCTTC.

In nucleotides, the CDR3 is TGTGCCAGCAGCTTAAGGGGCGACTACGAGCAGTACTTC. This sequence encodes CASSLRGDYEQYF. This chain links TRBV7-2 with TRBJ2-7, with D possibly being TRBD1 (5 bases). CDR3 length: 13 amino acids. Trimming shortened V by 2 bases and J by 3 bases, and 8 bases separated the two germline ends. Germline CDR1 is SGHTA and CDR2 is FQGNSA.

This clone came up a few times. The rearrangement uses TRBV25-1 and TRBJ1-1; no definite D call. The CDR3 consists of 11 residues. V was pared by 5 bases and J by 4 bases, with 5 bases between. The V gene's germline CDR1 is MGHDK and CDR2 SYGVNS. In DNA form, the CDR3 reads TGTGCCAGCAGTCTGCGCACTGAAGCTTTCTTT. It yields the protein CASSLRTEAFF.

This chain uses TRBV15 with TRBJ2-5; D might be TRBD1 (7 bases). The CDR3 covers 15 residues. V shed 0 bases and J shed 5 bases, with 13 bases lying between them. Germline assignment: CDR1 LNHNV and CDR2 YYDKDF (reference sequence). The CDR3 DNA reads TGTGCCACCAGCAGAGATCCGGCAGGGGGGGAGACCCAGTACTTC. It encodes CATSRDPAGGETQYF.

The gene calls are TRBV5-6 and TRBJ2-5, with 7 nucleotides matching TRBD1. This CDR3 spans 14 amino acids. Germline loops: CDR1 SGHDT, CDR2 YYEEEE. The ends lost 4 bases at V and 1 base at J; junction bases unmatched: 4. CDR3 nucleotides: TGTGCCAGCAGCCCGGGACAGATCCAAGAGACCCAGTACTTC. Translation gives CASSPGQIQETQYF.

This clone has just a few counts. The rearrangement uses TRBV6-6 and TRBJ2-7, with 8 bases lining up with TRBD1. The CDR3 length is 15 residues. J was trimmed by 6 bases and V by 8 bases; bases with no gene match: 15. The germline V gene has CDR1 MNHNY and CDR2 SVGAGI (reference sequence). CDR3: CASWFGGRQGPEQYF. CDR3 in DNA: TGTGCCAGCTGGTTTGGTGGCCGACAGGGGCCCGAGCAGTACTTC.

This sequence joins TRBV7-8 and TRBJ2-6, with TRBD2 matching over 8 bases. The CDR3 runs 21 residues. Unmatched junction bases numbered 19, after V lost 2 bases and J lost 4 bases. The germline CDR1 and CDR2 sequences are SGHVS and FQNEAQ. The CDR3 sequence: CASSLYPPPSGSVLGANVLTF. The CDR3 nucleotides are TGTGCCAGCAGCTTATACCCCCCGCCTAGCGGGTCCGTTCTGGGGGCCAACGTCCTGACTTTC.

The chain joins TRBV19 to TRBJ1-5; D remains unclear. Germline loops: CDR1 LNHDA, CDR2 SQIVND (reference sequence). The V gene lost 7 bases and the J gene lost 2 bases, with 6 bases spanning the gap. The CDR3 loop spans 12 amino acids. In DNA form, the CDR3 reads TGTGCCAGTACCGTTGGCAATCAGCCCCAGCATTTT. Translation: CASTVGNQPQHF.

Written as DNA, the CDR3 is TGTGCTAGTGGTTTGCACAACGAGCAGTACTTC. This codes for CASGLHNEQYF. The chain employs TRBV12-5 and TRBJ2-7; no firm D call. Germline CDR1 and CDR2: LGHNT and FRNRAP. The CDR3 covers 11 residues. V lost 2 bases, J lost 5 bases, and 4 bases lay in between.

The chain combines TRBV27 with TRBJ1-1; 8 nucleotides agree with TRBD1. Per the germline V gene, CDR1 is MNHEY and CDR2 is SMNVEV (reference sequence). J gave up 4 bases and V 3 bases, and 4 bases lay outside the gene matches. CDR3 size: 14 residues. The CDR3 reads CASSFQGAVTEAFF. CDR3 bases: TGTGCCAGCAGTTTTCAGGGGGCAGTCACTGAAGCTTTCTTT.

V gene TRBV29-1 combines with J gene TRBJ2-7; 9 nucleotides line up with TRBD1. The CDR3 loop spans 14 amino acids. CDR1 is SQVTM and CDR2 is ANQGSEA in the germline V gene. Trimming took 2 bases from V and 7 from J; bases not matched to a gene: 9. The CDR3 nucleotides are TGCAGCGTTGAATGGGGACAGGGTCTAGGTGAGCAGTACTTC. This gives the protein CSVEWGQGLGEQYF.

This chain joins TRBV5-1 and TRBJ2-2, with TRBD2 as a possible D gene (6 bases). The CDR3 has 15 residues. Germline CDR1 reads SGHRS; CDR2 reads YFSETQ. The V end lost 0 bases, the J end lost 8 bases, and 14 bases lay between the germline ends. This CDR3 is CASSLDGGIYGELFF. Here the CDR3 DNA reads TGCGCCAGCAGCTTGGACGGCGGGATTTATGGGGAGCTGTTTTTT.